These 28 T cell receptor beta chains share one sample of origin, sequenced in a study of breast tumors, draining lymph nodes, adjacent tissues. Breast cancer patients provided tissue from their axillary draining lymph nodes. TCRdb reprocessed the multiplex PCR reads with MiXCR, giving one entry per CDR3 protein. The sample lists about 110,000 distinct CDR3 sequences, 30% occurring once. Sequencing was done on a sample of axillary lymph node tissue. The receptors were gathered from a female donor with breast cancer. Some clones in this sample may be carry-over from other donors' samples.

V and J are TRBV4-2 and TRBJ1-1; no firm D call. CDR1 and CDR2 from the germline V gene are LGHNA and YNFKEQ. CDR3 length equals 17 residues. Trimming shortened V by 0 bases and J by 3 bases, and 17 bases separated the two germline ends. CDR3 nucleotides: TGTGCCAGCAGCCAAGATATATGGCAGCCTATGGACACTGAAGCTTTCTTT. Amino acids: CASSQDIWQPMDTEAFF.

This clonotype was seen a few times. This sequence joins TRBV5-6 and TRBJ1-1, with 7 bases that match TRBD1. From germline, CDR1 is SGHDT and CDR2 YYEEEE. V gave up 2 bases and J gave up 2 bases; unmatched junction bases: 3. The CDR3 extends over 14 amino acids. The CDR3 DNA reads as TGTGCCAGCAGCTTCGAAGGGGGCAACACTGAAGCTTTCTTT. Its translation: CASSFEGGNTEAFF.

This clonotype occurred a few times. This may be a read error: a much more frequent sequence differs by one nucleotide. V and J are TRBV11-2 and TRBJ2-3, with D unclear. V was trimmed by 4 bases and J by 2 bases, leaving 13 bases between them. Germline V gene lookup returns CDR1 SGHAT and CDR2 FQNNGV. The CDR3 consists of 15 residues. The CDR3 nucleotides read TGTGCCAGCAGCTCATGGCAATCTACCACAGATACGCAGTATTTT. Translated: CASSSWQSTTDTQYF.

This clonotype was observed many times. The V call is TRBV24-1, the J call TRBJ2-2, with D possibly matching TRBD2 (6 bases). The V end lost 12 bases, the J end lost 3 bases, and 16 bases lay between the germline ends. The CDR3 extends over 14 amino acids. Germline-derived CDR1 and CDR2 are KGHDR and SFDVKD. The CDR3 DNA follows: TGTGCCCCGGGAGACTGGTGGCACACCGGGGAGCTGTTTTTT. This codes for CAPGDWWHTGELFF.

There are many counts of this clonotype. The chain recombines TRBV2 with TRBJ1-2; the D is unclear. Per germline, CDR1 SNHLY and CDR2 FYNNEI. The CDR3 is made up of 13 amino acids. Trimming cost V 3 bases and J 5 bases, with 10 bases left between them. This CDR3 is CASSDQATYGYTF. In nucleotides, the CDR3 is TGTGCCAGCAGTGATCAGGCTACATATGGCTACACCTTC.

The chain uses TRBV19 and TRBJ1-1; TRBD1 matches 7 bases. V shed 4 bases, J shed 5 bases, and the junction held 4 bases outside the gene matches. The CDR3 spans 13 residues. The germline gives CDR1 LNHDA, CDR2 SQIVND (reference sequence). As DNA, the CDR3 is TGTGCCAGTAGTACCAGGGGGGGAACTGAAGCTTTCTTT. It yields the protein CASSTRGGTEAFF.

This clonotype was observed at least ten times. V and J are TRBV15 and TRBJ1-2, with TRBD1 identical over 7 bases. Germline CDR1 and CDR2: LNHNV and YYDKDF (reference sequence). CDR3 length equals 16 residues. The V and J ends lost 1 base and 6 bases, in that order; junction bases with no gene match: 11. CDR3 amino acids: CATSRVGGELRDGYTF. The CDR3, as DNA: TGTGCCACCAGCAGAGTAGGGGGCGAACTCAGGGATGGCTACACCTTC.

This clonotype has only a few counts. The chain employs TRBV5-1 and TRBJ1-1, with 10 bases fitting TRBD1. V trimming: 4 bases; J trimming: 6 bases; junction bases outside the gene matches: 9. This CDR3 is built from 15 residues. From germline, CDR1 is SGHRS and CDR2 YFSETQ. The CDR3 DNA reads TGCGCCAGCAGCAGAGACAGGGGGCCTTTATCTGAAGCTTTCTTT. Translation gives CASSRDRGPLSEAFF.

This chain links TRBV20-1 with TRBJ2-1, with TRBD2 matching over 9 bases. The J segment lost 6 bases and the V segment lost 8 bases, leaving 8 bases of the junction unmatched. The CDR3 runs to 13 residues. Germline lookup yields CDR1 DFQATT and CDR2 SNEGSKA (reference sequence). The CDR3 loop is CSTSGRPGNEQFF. The DNA for the CDR3 is TGCAGTACGAGCGGGAGGCCCGGCAATGAGCAGTTCTTC.

This clonotype was counted many times. The genes are TRBV7-2 and TRBJ2-2; 8 nucleotides agree with TRBD1. V trimming: 5 bases; J trimming: 3 bases; junction bases outside the gene matches: 17. Germline V CDR1 and CDR2: SGHTA, FQGNSA. The CDR3 extends over 19 amino acids. The CDR3 here is CASSQNRVRGLWDTGELFF. DNA of the CDR3: TGTGCCAGCAGCCAAAATCGGGTCAGGGGGCTCTGGGACACCGGGGAGCTGTTTTTT.

This clonotype was picked up many times. The genes are TRBV5-6 and TRBJ2-7; D remains unclear. CDR3 length: 12 residues. V was trimmed by 2 bases and J by 3 bases, leaving 6 bases between them. The V gene's germline CDR1 is SGHDT and CDR2 YYEEEE. As DNA, the CDR3 is TGTGCCAGCAGCTTTACAGACTACGAGCAGTACTTC. Translation: CASSFTDYEQYF. The variable domain in full, completed from reference TRBV5-6 and TRBJ2-7, reads DAGVTQSPTHLIKTRGQQVTLRCSPKSGHDTVSWYQQALGQGPQFIFQYYEEEERQRGNFPDRFSGHQFPNYSSELNVNALLLGDSALYLCASSFTDYEQYFGPGTRLTVT.

This clonotype was picked up many times. The genes are TRBV27 and TRBJ1-2, with a tentative D call TRBD1 (6 bases). V lost 5 bases, J lost 4 bases, and 11 bases lay in between. Germline assignment: CDR1 MNHEY and CDR2 SMNVEV (reference sequence). The CDR3 extends over 13 amino acids. DNA for the CDR3: TGTGCCAGCAGTCCCGGGGGCTTCTATGGCTACACCTTC. Its translation is CASSPGGFYGYTF.

The gene calls are TRBV10-3 and TRBJ1-4; D possibly corresponds to TRBD1 (5 bases). The CDR3 spans 15 residues. The ends were cut back, 2 bases at V and 8 bases at J, with 15 bases in the middle. Germline V lookup: CDR1 ENHRY, CDR2 SYGVKD. CDR3 DNA sequence: TGTGCCATCAGTGAGAACGCGGGACTAAACGAAAAACTGTTTTTT. This codes for CAISENAGLNEKLFF.

The rearrangement uses TRBV6-5 and TRBJ2-7; maybe TRBD2 (6 bases). CDR1 is MNHEY, CDR2 SVGAGI, per germline. This CDR3 has 14 residues. V lost 6 bases and J lost 3, with 15 bases in between. The CDR3 nucleotides are TGTGCCAGCAGACGTAGCGGAACCTTCTACGAGCAGTACTTC. Protein sequence: CASRRSGTFYEQYF.

The V gene is TRBV20-1, the J gene TRBJ1-6; possible D gene TRBD1, 6 bases. Looked up from germline, CDR1 is DFQATT and CDR2 is SNEGSKA (reference sequence). Trimming left V 3 bases short and J 6 bases short, with 15 bases between. CDR3 length: 15 residues. The CDR3 bases are TGCAGTGCTAGTCGTCAGGGAGGGGGTAATTCACCCCTCCACTTT. It codes for CSASRQGGGNSPLHF.

This clonotype was found a few times. It may be a read error: a sequence one base away is much more abundant. The chain uses TRBV7-9 and TRBJ1-2; 7 nucleotides align to TRBD1. Germline V CDR1 and CDR2: SEHNR, FQNEAQ (reference sequence). The CDR3 has 15 residues. The CDR3 DNA sequence: TGTGCCAGCAGTTTGGGAGGGGGCATCTATCGCGGCTACCCCTTC. It codes for CASSLGGGIYRGYPF. The whole variable domain, remainder taken from reference TRBV7-9 and TRBJ1-2, is DTGVSQNPRHKITKRGQNVTFRCDPISEHNRLYWYRQTLGQGPEFLTYFQNEAQLEKSRLLSDRFSAERPKGSFSTLEIQRTEQGDSAMYLCASSLGGGIYRGYPFGSGTRLTVV.

A remark on this clonotype: Just one base apart from a much larger clone, this may be a read error. This chain connects TRBV5-8 to TRBJ2-5, with 7 bases lining up with TRBD1. Germline-derived CDR1 and CDR2 are SGHTS and YDEGEE. Germline trimming cut 2 bases from V and 2 bases from J; bases unmatched to any gene: 9. CDR3 size: 16 residues. CDR3 region: CASSFGTAVRQETQYF. The CDR3 DNA sequence: TGTGCCAGCAGCTTTGGGACAGCGGTCCGACAAGAGACCCAGTACTTC.

This clonotype was recorded once. This may be a read error: a much more frequent sequence differs by one nucleotide. The chain joins TRBV12-3 or TRBV12-4 to TRBJ1-1; D is undetermined. This CDR3 has 13 residues. The CDR3 DNA sequence: TGTGCCAGCAGTTTAGGAGGGTCGGCTGAAGCTCTCTTT. Residues: CASSLGGSAEALF.

This clonotype has a count of ten or more. The rearrangement joins TRBV20-1 to TRBJ2-1, with 10 positions matching TRBD2. This CDR3 region has 17 residues. Germline CDR1 is DFQATT and CDR2 is SNEGSKA (reference sequence). V lost 2 bases to trimming and J lost 7 bases; unmatched junction nucleotides: 14. The CDR3 DNA follows: TGCAGTGCTAGACAACGACCGGGACTAGCGTCTTATAATGAGCAGTTCTTC. Its translation is CSARQRPGLASYNEQFF.

The chain has TRBV20-1 and TRBJ1-6; the D is unclear. The CDR3 contains 8 residues. Deletions cut 2 bases from V and 15 bases from J, with 2 bases between. Germline-derived CDR1 and CDR2 are DFQATT and SNEGSKA (reference sequence). CDR3 loop: CSARRLHF. The CDR3 region has the DNA TGCAGTGCTAGACGCCTCCACTTT.

This clonotype was detected many times. The chain combines TRBV7-9 with TRBJ2-2; D possibly uses TRBD1 or TRBD2 (5 bases each). Trimming took off 5 bases at V and 1 base at J, with 26 bases between the two ends. In germline, CDR1 is SEHNR, CDR2 FQNEAQ (reference sequence). CDR3 length equals 20 residues. CDR3 protein: CASSVRSGTAEPLNTGELFF. CDR3 DNA sequence: TGTGCCAGCAGCGTTCGGTCCGGGACGGCCGAACCCTTGAACACCGGGGAGCTGTTTTTT.

As to this clonotype: The DNA is omitted, as the CDR3 cannot be located on it reliably, and the CDR3 follows TCRdb's listing. The J gene is TRBJ2-3, the V gene TRBV29-1; the table's D call, TRBD2, was not checked against the DNA. The germline gives CDR1 SQVTM, CDR2 ANQGSEA. Both ends counted, the CDR3 spans 21 residues. The chain's CDR3 is CSVYLCSVPGVAGAVTDTQYF.

This clonotype was seen at least ten times. The junction and the germline gene differ at one end; a read error may be behind it. The J gene is TRBJ2-7, the V gene TRBV6-5; D may be TRBD1 (5 bases). Germline-derived CDR1 and CDR2 are MNHEY and SVGAGI. The length of the CDR3 is 15 residues. CDR3 residues: CASSHSGNFLYEQYF. The CDR3, as DNA: TGTGCCAGCAGTCACTCAGGGAATTTCCTCTACGAGCAGTACTTC.

Many counts were recorded for this clonotype. This chain joins TRBV9 and TRBJ2-5; 10 nucleotides line up with TRBD1. Germline loops: CDR1 SGDLS, CDR2 YYNGEE. The CDR3 length is 14 residues. V was pared by 3 bases and J by 7 bases, with 6 bases of the junction left unmatched. In nucleotides, the CDR3 is TGTGCCAGCAGCGCCCGGGACAGGGGTGGGACCCAGTACTTC. The encoded protein is CASSARDRGGTQYF.

This clonotype was observed at least ten times. This chain joins TRBV6-5 and TRBJ1-6, with TRBD1 matching 7 bases. Losses at the gene ends were 5 bases for V and 9 bases for J; bases not matched to a gene: 7. The CDR3 loop spans 14 amino acids. CDR1 and CDR2 from the germline V gene are MNHEY and SVGAGI. The CDR3 bases are TGTGCCAGCAGTATCGACAGGGTTGGTTCACCCCTCCACTTT. This translates into CASSIDRVGSPLHF.

This clonotype was seen ten or more times. A much larger clone sits a single nucleotide away, making a read error possible. The V gene is TRBV9, the J gene TRBJ1-2; TRBD1 matches at 7 bases. This CDR3 is built from 15 residues. CDR1 and CDR2 (germline): SGDLS, YYNGEE. DNA of the CDR3: TGTGCCAGCAGCTCACTGACAGGGAGGCGTTTTGGCTCCACCTTC. This codes for CASSSLTGRRFGSTF.

Ten or more counts support this clonotype. The CDR3 DNA reads TGCAGTGCTTCAAGACAGGACTCTGGAAACACCATATATTTT. It specifies CSASRQDSGNTIYF. This chain joins TRBV20-1 and TRBJ1-3; D perhaps matches TRBD1 (6 bases). Trimming cost V 5 bases and J 0 bases, with 11 bases left between them. Germline assignment: CDR1 DFQATT and CDR2 SNEGSKA (reference sequence). The CDR3 loop spans 14 amino acids.

This clonotype was counted at least ten times. The rearrangement joins TRBV12-3 or TRBV12-4 to TRBJ2-7; 9 bases map to TRBD2. With V trimmed by 6 bases and J by 7 bases, 10 bases remained unmatched. CDR3 length equals 14 residues. CDR3 sequence: CASSSTDSGREQYF. The CDR3 bases are TGTGCCAGCAGCTCCACCGACAGCGGGAGGGAGCAGTACTTC.